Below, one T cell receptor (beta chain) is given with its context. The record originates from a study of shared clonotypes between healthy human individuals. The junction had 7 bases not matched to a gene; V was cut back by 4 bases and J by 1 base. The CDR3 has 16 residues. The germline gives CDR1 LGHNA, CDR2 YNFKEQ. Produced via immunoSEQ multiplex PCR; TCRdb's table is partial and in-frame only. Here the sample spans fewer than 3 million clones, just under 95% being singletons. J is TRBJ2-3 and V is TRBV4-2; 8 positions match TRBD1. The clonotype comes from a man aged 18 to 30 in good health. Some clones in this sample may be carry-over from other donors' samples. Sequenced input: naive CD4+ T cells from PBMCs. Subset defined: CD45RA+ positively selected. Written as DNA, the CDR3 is TGTGCCAGCAGCCGTTCCGGGACAGGAGGCACAGATACGCAGTATTTT. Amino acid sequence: CASSRSGTGGTDTQYF.